This section outlines one T cell receptor (beta chain) sequence together with its context. No antigen is known for it. Amplification used 60 Vbeta primers and 13 Jbeta primers. Libraries were prepared by immunoSEQ multiplex PCR; TCRdb keeps only in-frame clonotypes and omits some of them. The table has 150,000 to 200,000 clones, about 81% seen once; the top ten hold about 1.6%. The data derive from a study of cytomegalovirus exposure and HLA in healthy donors. Study results and limitations: By a later analysis, the bulk of CMV-associated TCR beta chains appeared HLA-restricted. Both high specificity and high sensitivity reportedly marked the classifier's diagnosis of cytomegalovirus status.

CDR3 size: 13 residues. Germline V gene sequence: CDR1 SGHRS, CDR2 YFSETQ. V gave up 4 bases and J gave up 6 bases; unmatched junction bases: 6. The sequencing input was PBMCs. This chain uses TRBV5-1 with TRBJ2-7, with 8 bases lining up with TRBD1. The receptor's source is a man between 35 and 55 years old in good health and CMV-seronegative. The CDR3 coding sequence is TGCGCCAGCAGCACCGGACAGGGCTCCGAGCAGTACTTC. This gives the protein CASSTGQGSEQYF.